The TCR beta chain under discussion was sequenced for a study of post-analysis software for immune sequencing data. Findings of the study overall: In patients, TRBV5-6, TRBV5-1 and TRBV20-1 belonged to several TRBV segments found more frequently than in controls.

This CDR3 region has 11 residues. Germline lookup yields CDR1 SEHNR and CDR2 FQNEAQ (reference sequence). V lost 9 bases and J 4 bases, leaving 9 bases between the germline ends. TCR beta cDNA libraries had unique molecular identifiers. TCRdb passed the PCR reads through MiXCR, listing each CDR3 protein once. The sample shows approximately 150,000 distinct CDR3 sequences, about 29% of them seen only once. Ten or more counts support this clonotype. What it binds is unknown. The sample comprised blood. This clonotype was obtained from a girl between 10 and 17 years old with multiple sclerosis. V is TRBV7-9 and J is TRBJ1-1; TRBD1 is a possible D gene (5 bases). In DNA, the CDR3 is TGTGCCAGTAGGGGAACCACTGAAGCTTTCTTT. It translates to CASRGTTEAFF.